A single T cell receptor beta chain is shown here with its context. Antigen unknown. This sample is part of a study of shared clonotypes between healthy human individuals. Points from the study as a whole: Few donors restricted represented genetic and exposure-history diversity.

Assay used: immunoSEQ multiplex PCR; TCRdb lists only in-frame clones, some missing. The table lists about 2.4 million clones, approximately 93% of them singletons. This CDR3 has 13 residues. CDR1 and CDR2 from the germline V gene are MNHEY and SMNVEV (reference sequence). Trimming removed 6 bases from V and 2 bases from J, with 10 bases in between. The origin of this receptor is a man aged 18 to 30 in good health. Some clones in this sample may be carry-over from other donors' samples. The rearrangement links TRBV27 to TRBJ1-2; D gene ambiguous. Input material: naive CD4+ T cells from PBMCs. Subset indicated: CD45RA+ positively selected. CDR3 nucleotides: TGTGCCAGCAGCTCCGACCTAAACTATGGCTACACCTTC. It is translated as CASSSDLNYGYTF.